The 22 T cell receptor beta chains listed next were all sequenced from one sample in a study of early T cells in non-severe SARS-CoV-2 infection (dated by TCRdb to about 2021). The library relied on 5' RACE. The sequencing machine was a NextSeq 500. TCRdb ran its own pipeline on the public reads, namely fastp trimming at Q25 and MiXCR clone calling, and kept in-frame beta chains. Identical CDR3 protein sequences are pooled into one entry, listed with their most common genes and DNA. The sample contains fewer than 65,000 distinct CDR3 sequences, under 15% of them found a single time. The top ten constitute more than 1.1% of the sample. Input material: whole blood. The receptors originated from an adult who was a healthcare worker with PCR-confirmed SARS-CoV-2 infection or an uninfected control (not recorded which).

This clonotype appeared many times. The chain has TRBV30 and TRBJ1-2; D unresolved. This CDR3 comprises 11 residues. V was trimmed by 3 bases and J by 1 base, leaving 3 bases between them. CDR1 is GTSNPN, CDR2 SVGIG, per germline (reference sequence). DNA for the CDR3: TGTGCCTGGAGGGTTAACTATGGCTACACCTTC. This translates into CAWRVNYGYTF.

The chain employs TRBV29-1 and TRBJ1-1; D call uncertain. V shed 5 bases and J shed 10 bases, with 14 bases lying between them. This CDR3 region has 11 residues. The germline gives CDR1 SQVTM, CDR2 ANQGSEA. This CDR3 reads CSVSKAHGAFF. CDR3 coding DNA: TGCAGCGTTTCGAAGGCTCATGGAGCTTTCTTT.

This clonotype was counted ten times or more. This sequence joins TRBV5-1 and TRBJ1-1; no clear D. The V end lost 0 bases, the J end lost 3 bases, and 12 bases lay between the germline ends. The length of the CDR3 is 15 residues. The germline V gene encodes CDR1 SGHRS and CDR2 YFSETQ. CDR3: CASSLVRPRDTEAFF. CDR3 coding DNA: TGCGCCAGCAGCTTGGTTCGGCCGCGGGACACTGAAGCTTTCTTT.

The V call is TRBV7-8, the J call TRBJ2-3, with D possibly matching TRBD2 (5 bases). Trimming left V 4 bases short and J 2 bases short, with 16 bases between. CDR1 SGHVS and CDR2 FQNEAQ come from the germline V gene. This CDR3 is built from 16 residues. Here the CDR3 reads CASSSTHHGNTDTQYF. The CDR3 coding sequence is TGTGCCAGCAGCTCTACACATCACGGGAACACAGATACGCAGTATTTT.

This clonotype has ten or more counts. The V and J genes are TRBV5-4 and TRBJ2-7; the match to TRBD2 covers 7 bases. The V segment lost 2 bases and the J segment 4 bases; nucleotides outside the gene matches: 12. In germline, CDR1 is SGHNT, CDR2 YYREEE (reference sequence). The length of the CDR3 is 16 residues. Written as DNA, the CDR3 is TGTGCCAGCAGCTTCGAGACGACGAGAGCGGGGTACGAGCAGTACTTC. Amino acid sequence: CASSFETTRAGYEQYF.

In this sample, this clonotype turned up once. This clone may be a read error of a much larger clone one base away. The chain recombines TRBV6-2 or TRBV6-3 with TRBJ1-5; maybe TRBD1 (5 bases). The J call may be faulty, since TRBJ2-3 better matches the DNA end. Looked up from germline, CDR1 is MNHEY and CDR2 is SVGEGT. The CDR3 has 13 amino acids. The CDR3 coding sequence is TGTGCCGGCGCCTCGACAGAGAATCAGCCCCAGTATTTT. Protein: CAGASTENQPQYF.

There are many counts of this clonotype. V usage is TRBV30 and J usage is TRBJ1-1; 10 bases match TRBD1. The CDR3 runs 12 residues. Germline CDR1 and CDR2: GTSNPN and SVGIG (reference sequence). The V gene end was trimmed by 5 bases and the J gene end by 11 bases; junction bases not matched to a gene: 8. CDR3 in amino acids: CAWHPGTGAAFF. CDR3 coding DNA: TGTGCCTGGCATCCCGGGACAGGGGCGGCTTTCTTT.

V usage is TRBV7-2 and J usage is TRBJ2-1; no clear D gene. Per germline, CDR1 SGHTA and CDR2 FQGNSA. The CDR3 loop spans 13 amino acids. The germline V and J ends were trimmed by 5 bases and 9 bases, with 14 bases remaining between them. The CDR3 here is CASSAPSRAEQFF. Written as DNA, the CDR3 is TGTGCCAGCAGCGCCCCGTCACGGGCTGAGCAGTTCTTC. Combining the CDR3 with reference TRBV7-2 and TRBJ2-1 gives the whole variable domain GAGVSQSPSNKVTEKGKDVELRCDPISGHTALYWYRQSLGQGLEFLIYFQGNSAPDKSGLPSDRFSAERTGGSVSTLTIQRTQQEDSAVYLCASSAPSRAEQFFGPGTRLTVL.

The CDR3 is CASSYSRTSGGYNEQFF. The DNA of the CDR3 is TGTGCCAGCAGTTACTCTCGGACTAGCGGGGGTTACAATGAGCAGTTCTTC. This rearrangement joins TRBV6-5 to TRBJ2-1; 13 bases line up with TRBD2. The CDR3 extends over 17 amino acids. CDR1 MNHEY and CDR2 SVGAGI come from the germline V gene. Trimming took 0 bases from V and 4 from J; bases not matched to a gene: 3.

V gene TRBV29-1 combines with J gene TRBJ2-5; 8 bases fit TRBD1. Germline-derived CDR1 and CDR2 are SQVTM and ANQGSEA. Trimming removed 7 bases from V and 5 bases from J; junction bases left unmatched: 6. There are 12 residues in the CDR3. CDR3: CSGGQGPETQYF. CDR3 nucleotide sequence: TGCAGCGGTGGACAGGGCCCCGAGACCCAGTACTTC.

This clonotype was seen at least ten times. V and J are TRBV11-2 and TRBJ2-7, with 9 bases aligning to TRBD1. V was pared by 0 bases and J by 4 bases, with 4 bases of the junction left unmatched. This CDR3 contains 15 residues. Germline CDR1 reads SGHAT; CDR2 reads FQNNGV. Written as DNA, the CDR3 is TGTGCCAGCAGCTTAGAGGGACAGGGAATATACGAGCAGTACTTC. Amino acids: CASSLEGQGIYEQYF. Full variable domain (missing parts from reference TRBV11-2 and TRBJ2-7): EAGVAQSPRYKIIEKRQSVAFWCNPISGHATLYWYQQILGQGPKLLIQFQNNGVVDDSQLPKDRFSAERLKGVDSTLKIQPAKLEDSAVYLCASSLEGQGIYEQYFGPGTRLTVT.

J is TRBJ1-5 and V is TRBV29-1, with no clear D. Trimming took 5 bases from V and 0 from J, leaving 8 bases between them. The CDR3 consists of 13 residues. Germline V lookup: CDR1 SQVTM, CDR2 ANQGSEA. The CDR3 loop reads CSVTVNSNQPQHF. The CDR3 nucleotides read TGCAGCGTTACGGTTAATAGCAATCAGCCCCAGCATTTT.

V gene TRBV10-3 combines with J gene TRBJ2-7, with 9 bases fitting TRBD1. In germline, CDR1 is ENHRY, CDR2 SYGVKD. J was trimmed by 2 bases and V by 3 bases; bases with no gene match: 11. CDR3 length: 17 amino acids. The CDR3 loop is CAISDPYRGRIPYEQYF. CDR3 DNA: TGTGCCATCAGTGACCCATACAGGGGGCGAATTCCCTACGAGCAGTACTTC.

The chain uses TRBV7-3 and TRBJ2-5; 7 nucleotides line up with TRBD2. V dropped 4 bases and J dropped 4; count of bases not matched to a gene: 6. CDR1 is SGHTA and CDR2 is FQGTGA in the germline V gene. This CDR3 is 14 amino acids long. DNA for the CDR3: TGTGCCAGCAGCTCCACGGGGGGATCAGAGACCCAGTACTTC. The encoded protein is CASSSTGGSETQYF.

The chain is built from TRBV24-1 and TRBJ2-2; TRBD1 agrees at 9 bases. The V gene's germline CDR1 is KGHDR and CDR2 SFDVKD. CDR3 length: 14 amino acids. After removal of 4 bases from V and 8 bases from J, the junction contained 4 bases not matched to a gene. The CDR3 nucleotides are TGTGCCACCAGTGACAACAGGGGGCATGGGGAGCTGTTTTTT. This encodes CATSDNRGHGELFF.

This chain uses TRBV11-2 with TRBJ2-1, with 12 bases identical to TRBD2. V lost 5 bases and J lost 7; bases outside the gene matches: 12. The CDR3 spans 17 residues. Germline V gene data show CDR1 as SGHAT and CDR2 as FQNNGV. CDR3 protein: CASSKTLAGGAGNEQFF. The CDR3 DNA follows: TGTGCCAGCAGCAAAACCCTAGCGGGGGGGGCTGGAAATGAGCAGTTCTTC.

The genes are TRBV3-1 and TRBJ2-5, with 7 bases that match TRBD2. The CDR3 spans 15 residues. The germline V gene has CDR1 LGHDT and CDR2 YNNKEL (reference sequence). V lost 2 bases, J lost 5 bases, and 8 bases stayed unmatched. CDR3 DNA sequence: TGTGCCAGCAGCCAAACCCGGACTAGTTCTGAGACCCAGTACTTC. Its protein is CASSQTRTSSETQYF.

The chain combines TRBV7-3 with TRBJ2-3, with D perhaps TRBD1 (6 bases). This CDR3 comprises 12 residues. CDR1 SGHTA and CDR2 FQGTGA come from the germline V gene. V lost 0 bases, J lost 11 bases, and 9 bases lay in between. The CDR3 DNA reads TGTGCCAGCAGCTTAACAACAGGGAAGCAGTATTTT. Translated, it gives CASSLTTGKQYF. Full variable domain (missing parts from reference TRBV7-3 and TRBJ2-3): GAGVSQTPSNKVTEKGKYVELRCDPISGHTALYWYRQSLGQGPEFLIYFQGTGAADDSGLPNDRFFAVRPEGSVSTLKIQRTERGDSAVYLCASSLTTGKQYFGPGTRLTVL.

This clonotype has just a few counts. The V gene is TRBV6-1, the J gene TRBJ2-7; a weak D match, TRBD1 (6 bases). Per the germline V gene, CDR1 is MNHNS and CDR2 is SASEGT. This CDR3 is 14 amino acids long. Deletions cut 6 bases from V and 0 bases from J, with 12 bases between. In DNA form, the CDR3 reads TGTGCCAGCAGCAAGGGGGACAACTCCTACGAGCAGTACTTC. This sequence encodes CASSKGDNSYEQYF.

The J gene is TRBJ1-1, the V gene TRBV29-1, with D uncertain. The CDR3 spans 10 residues. Trimming took off 3 bases at V and 10 bases at J, with 9 bases between the two ends. Germline-derived CDR1 and CDR2 are SQVTM and ANQGSEA. DNA of the CDR3: TGCAGCGTTGATGCCCCGCGAGCTTTCTTT. It specifies CSVDAPRAFF.

This clonotype was detected only a few times. The CDR3 DNA reads as TGTGCCTGGAGCACTTACCGGGACAGTAGCTCGGATGGCTACACCTTC. Translated: CAWSTYRDSSSDGYTF. The chain employs TRBV30 and TRBJ1-2, with 7 bases identical to TRBD1. Germline-derived CDR1 and CDR2 are GTSNPN and SVGIG (reference sequence). The CDR3 consists of 16 residues. The V and J ends lost 3 bases and 6 bases, in that order; junction bases with no gene match: 16. The variable domain in full, completed from reference TRBV30 and TRBJ1-2, reads SQTIHQWPATLVQPVGSPLSLECTVEGTSNPNLYWYRQAAGRGLQLLFYSVGIGQISSEVPQNLSASRPQDRQFILSSKKLLLSDSGFYLCAWSTYRDSSSDGYTFGSGTRLTVV.

In its sample, this clonotype was seen many times. This sequence joins TRBV9 and TRBJ2-3, with no clear D. This CDR3 region has 12 residues. Germline V CDR1 and CDR2: SGDLS, YYNGEE. V lost 5 bases to trimming and J lost 2 bases, with 6 bases between them. CDR3 sequence (DNA): TGTGCCAGCAGGGGCTTCACAGATACGCAGTATTTT. Translated, it gives CASRGFTDTQYF.